This TCR beta chain was sequenced in a study of blood T cell repertoires in COVID-19. Study context: The United States, Italy and Spain were the sources of the acute and convalescent COVID-19 samples.

Trimming took 4 bases from V and 3 from J, leaving 6 bases between them. Germline CDR1 MRHNA, CDR2 SNTAGT. The length of the CDR3 is 13 residues. This clone was counted ten times or more. Source study methods: Reference gene primer amplification yielded estimated nucleated cell counts. Data came from immunoSEQ multiplex PCR; TCRdb stores just in-frame clones and leaves some out. The DNA gave D and trimming, while V, J and clone size come from that table. The sample shows under 250,000 clones, almost 85% of them seen only once. Followed longitudinally, the Seattle patients had been enrolled during active infection.

V and J are TRBV6-4 and TRBJ2-2, with D perhaps matching TRBD2 (6 bases). The receptor was isolated from a man aged 50-59 years with COVID-19, enrolled during active disease. Sequencing was carried out using peripheral blood. CDR3 residues: CASSASDTGELFF. DNA of the CDR3: TGTGCCAGCAGTGCTAGCGACACCGGGGAGCTGTTTTTT.